A selection of T cell receptor beta chains follows, all from one sample in a study of OX40 agonist ivuxolimab in advanced cancers. Sequencing used immunoSEQ multiplex PCR; TCRdb keeps in-frame clones, though not all of them. This table has some 25,000 clones, approximately 88% appearing once. Here the sequenced sample was CD4+ or CD8+ T cells sorted from blood, taken in a trial of the OX40 agonist ivuxolimab. Receptors were obtained from an adult with an advanced solid tumor such as melanoma, head and neck, liver or kidney cancer. CDR3s include the opening cysteine and the closing phenylalanine or tryptophan. The order of the fields is V gene, clone size, J gene, D gene, CDR3 DNA, CDR3 protein. D genes are given only for firm matches. Clone size is given for some rows only: seen once, a few or many times, or a class if the clone is expanded.

TRBV30,-,TRBJ2-3,-,TGTGCCTGGAAGCTGGCGGGACTGGTACATACGCAGTATTTT,CAWKLAGLVHTQYF
TRBV18,-,TRBJ2-7,TRBD1,TGTGCCAGCTCCTCGGACAGGGAACCCTACGAGCAGTACTTC,CASSSDREPYEQYF
TRBV9,-,TRBJ2-2,TRBD1,TGTGCCAGCAGCGCCGGGACAGGGGGCGTCGGGGAGCTGTTTTTT,CASSAGTGGVGELFF
TRBV14,-,TRBJ2-5,-,TGTGCCAGCAGCAGTCACGGCGCGGAGACCCAGTACTTC,CASSSHGAETQYF
TRBV28,-,TRBJ2-5,-,TGTGCCAGCAGTTTAGACACAAGACAAGAGACCCAGTACTTC,CASSLDTRQETQYF
TRBV5-1,-,TRBJ1-4,TRBD1,TGCGCCAGCAGCTCCGGACAGGGTAGAACTGAAAAACTGTTTTTT,CASSSGQGRTEKLFF
TRBV9,-,TRBJ2-3,-,TGTGCCAGCAGCCCCCGGGCAGGCACGCAGTATTTT,CASSPRAGTQYF
TRBV11-2,-,TRBJ2-1,-,TGTGCCAGCAGCTTAATGGGACTGGACTACAATGAGCAGTTCTTC,CASSLMGLDYNEQFF
TRBV19,-,TRBJ2-2,-,TGTGCCAGTTCGGACGGGCCCTCGAACACCGGGGAGCTGTTTTTT,CASSDGPSNTGELFF
TRBV6-1,-,TRBJ2-2,TRBD2,TGTGCCAGTAGTGAAGCCCCGGGAGGGTACAACACCGGGGAGCTGTTTTTT,CASSEAPGGYNTGELFF
TRBV28,-,TRBJ2-7,-,TGTGCCAGCAGTTTTAGGGGGGCCTACGAGCAGTACTTC,CASSFRGAYEQYF
TRBV28,-,TRBJ1-2,-,TGTGCCAGCAGTCGCGATGGACGTAACAGGGCTGGCTACACCTTC,CASSRDGRNRAGYTF
TRBV18,-,TRBJ2-1,-,TGTGCCAGCTCACCAGGCACCCTCTCCTACAATGAGCAGTTCTTC,CASSPGTLSYNEQFF
TRBV18,-,TRBJ1-4,TRBD1,TGTGCCAGCTCACCAATACAGGGGCGTAATGAAAAACTGTTTTTT,CASSPIQGRNEKLFF
TRBV7-3,-,TRBJ2-2,TRBD1,TGTGCCAGCAGCCCTCAGAGGGGGCTGAGCGGGGAGCTGTTTTTT,CASSPQRGLSGELFF
TRBV30,-,TRBJ2-7,TRBD2,TGTGCCTGGAGAGGTGAACTAGCGGGCCCATCCTACGAGCAGTACTTC,CAWRGELAGPSYEQYF
TRBV4-2,-,TRBJ1-3,-,TGTGCCAGCAGCCAAGATCGGTCCGGGGCTGGAAACACCATATATTTT,CASSQDRSGAGNTIYF
TRBV6-6,-,TRBJ1-1,-,TGTGCCAGCAGTGGGGTTATGGATGGGGCTTTCTTT,CASSGVMDGAFF
TRBV6-1,-,TRBJ2-1,TRBD2,TGTGCCAGCATGCGGGAGGTTTTCTCCTACAATGAGCAGTTCTTC,CASMREVFSYNEQFF
TRBV2,-,TRBJ1-6,TRBD1,TGTGCCAGCAGTGGGACAGGGAAGAATTCACCCCTCCACTTT,CASSGTGKNSPLHF
TRBV6-6,-,TRBJ1-5,-,TGTGCCAGCAGCCCGCAGGGGTACGGTCAGCCCCAGCATTTT,CASSPQGYGQPQHF
TRBV6-1,-,TRBJ2-1,TRBD1,TGTGCCAGCAGTCTGACAGGGGATCCCTACAATGAGCAGTTCTTC,CASSLTGDPYNEQFF
TRBV28,few,TRBJ2-2,-,TGTGCCAGCAGCCCCCTCTCTCTCACTATTAACACCGGGGAGCTGTTTTTT,CASSPLSLTINTGELFF
TRBV29-1,-,TRBJ1-1,-,TGCAGCGTCGACGGCCCAAACATGAACACTGAAGCTTTCTTT,CSVDGPNMNTEAFF
TRBV5-1,-,TRBJ1-4,-,TGCGCCAGCAGCCGAGTCTCCGGGACCGATGAAAAACTGTTTTTT,CASSRVSGTDEKLFF
TRBV10-3,-,TRBJ2-2,-,TGTGCCTCCATGGACTTCGGAGGGAACACCGGGGAGCTGTTTTTT,CASMDFGGNTGELFF
TRBV27,-,TRBJ1-1,-,TGTGCCAGCAGTTTAAACGGAGAGAACACTGAAGCTTTCTTT,CASSLNGENTEAFF
TRBV18,-,TRBJ2-3,-,TGTGCCAGCTCCCCCGGGGTCACAGATACGCAGTATTTT,CASSPGVTDTQYF
TRBV5-8,-,TRBJ1-1,-,TGTGCCAGCAGCTTGGCGGAGCGGGACAAAGCTTTCTTT,CASSLAERDKAFF
TRBV5-6,-,TRBJ2-7,-,TGTGCCAGCAGCGGGAGCTCCTACGAGCAGTACTTC,CASSGSSYEQYF
TRBV28,-,TRBJ1-6,TRBD1,TGTGCCAGCACGAGGGACAGGGCCCCACCCCTCCACTTT,CASTRDRAPPLHF
TRBV12-2,-,TRBJ2-5,-,TGTGCAAGTCGCTTAGCAACTCCGGGACAGAAGGGAGAGACCCAGTACTTC,CASRLATPGQKGETQYF
TRBV4-2,-,TRBJ2-2,TRBD2,TGTGCCAGCAGCCCAGGACTAGCGGGCGACGGGTACACCGGGGAGCTGTTTTTT,CASSPGLAGDGYTGELFF
TRBV5-6,-,TRBJ1-2,TRBD1,TGTGCCAGCAGCAGGGACAGGTTCTATGGCTACACCTTC,CASSRDRFYGYTF
TRBV10-3,-,TRBJ2-7,TRBD1,TGTGCCATCAGAGCCCGGGACAGGGGGAGCTACGAGCAGTACTTC,CAIRARDRGSYEQYF
TRBV10-1,-,TRBJ1-5,-,TGCGCCAGCAGTGAAACGTTCAATCAGCCCCAGCATTTT,CASSETFNQPQHF
TRBV9,-,TRBJ2-1,-,TGTGCCAGCCGGGGAGGGGGACAACTGGGCAATGAGCAGTTCTTC,CASRGGGQLGNEQFF
TRBV27,-,TRBJ2-1,-,TGTGCCAGCAGTTCCTACCGCCGGGGTCTAAGCTCCTACAATGAGCAGTTCTTC,CASSSYRRGLSSYNEQFF
TRBV29-1,-,TRBJ2-1,TRBD2,TGCAGCGTTTACTCGGGACTAGCGGGGGGATACAATGAGCAGTTCTTC,CSVYSGLAGGYNEQFF
TRBV27,-,TRBJ1-2,-,TGTGCCGCAGGGATGTGGCAGAGTGGCTACACCTTC,CAAGMWQSGYTF
TRBV20-1,-,TRBJ2-5,-,TGCAGTGTGCGGCTTCACGAGACCCAGTACTTC,CSVRLHETQYF
TRBV12-5,-,TRBJ2-7,-,TGTGCTAGTGGTTTGGTTAACACCCTCGGGGTCGAGCAGTACTTC,CASGLVNTLGVEQYF
TRBV19,-,TRBJ2-5,TRBD1,TGTGCCAGTAGTACTCAGGGGGCTTGGGAGACCCAGTACTTC,CASSTQGAWETQYF
TRBV6-5,-,TRBJ1-1,-,TGTGCCAGCAGTTACTCGCACGCCACTGAAGCTTTCTTT,CASSYSHATEAFF
TRBV5-4,-,TRBJ2-7,TRBD2,TGTGCCAGCAGCTGGTTAAAGACTAGCGACGAGCAGTACTTC,CASSWLKTSDEQYF
TRBV5-1,-,TRBJ2-7,TRBD2,TGCGCCAGCAGCCTTAGTTCTAGCGGGAGAGACGAGCAGTACTTC,CASSLSSSGRDEQYF
TRBV19,-,TRBJ1-1,-,TGTGCCAGTAGTATGCTACAGGGTGGGAACACTGAAGCTTTCTTT,CASSMLQGGNTEAFF
TRBV11-2,few,TRBJ1-5,-,TGTGCCAGCAGCCGGGACCTAAATCAGCCCCAGCATTTT,CASSRDLNQPQHF
TRBV30,few,TRBJ2-1,TRBD1,TGTGCCTGGAGTCCCGGGACAGGGGAGATTAGGCCTTACAATGAGCAGTTCTTC,CAWSPGTGEIRPYNEQFF
TRBV5-4,-,TRBJ2-7,TRBD2,TGTGCCAGTGGGACTAGCGGGAGGGCCGGCGGCGAGCAGTACTTC,CASGTSGRAGGEQYF
TRBV5-6,-,TRBJ2-5,-,TGTGCCAGCAGCCCCCGGGGCAGTGAGACCCAGTACTTC,CASSPRGSETQYF
TRBV28,-,TRBJ2-7,TRBD2,TGTGCCAGCAGTTTACCCGGGACTAGCGGGTACGAGCAGTACTTC,CASSLPGTSGYEQYF
TRBV9,-,TRBJ1-3,-,TGTGCCAGCAGCCAGAGCTCTGGAAACACCATATATTTT,CASSQSSGNTIYF